These 4 T cell receptor beta chains share one sample of origin, sequenced in a study of cytomegalovirus exposure and HLA in healthy donors. 60 Vbeta and 13 Jbeta primers were used in PCR. TCRdb keeps only in-frame clones here, not all; method: immunoSEQ multiplex PCR. The table lists some 200,000 clones. The specimen sequenced was PBMCs. These receptors were taken from a boy between 10 and 17 years old in good health and CMV-seronegative.

CDR3 region: CASRWDGGAEQFF. Here the CDR3 DNA reads TGTGCCAGCAGATGGGACGGGGGGGCTGAGCAGTTCTTC. This chain links TRBV7-9 with TRBJ2-1, with 8 nucleotides matching TRBD2. CDR3 length: 13 residues. The germline CDR1 and CDR2 sequences are SEHNR and FQNEAQ (reference sequence). With 6 bases clipped from V and 9 bases from J, the junction kept 7 bases outside the gene matches.

V gene TRBV29-1 combines with J gene TRBJ1-1, with unresolved D. Germline CDR1 reads SQVTM; CDR2 reads ANQGSEA. This CDR3 has 11 residues. Trimming left V 6 bases short and J 4 bases short, with 9 bases between. CDR3 loop: CSVPSGTEAFF. The CDR3, as DNA: TGCAGCGTGCCTAGTGGCACTGAAGCTTTCTTT.

The chain carries TRBV29-1 and TRBJ1-1; 9 bases align to TRBD1. Germline CDR1 and CDR2: SQVTM and ANQGSEA. Unmatched junction bases numbered 8, after V lost 7 bases and J lost 5 bases. There are 13 residues in the CDR3. This CDR3 is CSAGDRGLTEAFF. The CDR3 DNA reads as TGCAGCGCCGGAGACAGGGGGTTAACTGAAGCTTTCTTT.

The J gene is TRBJ2-2, the V gene TRBV15, with 8 bases identical to TRBD2. CDR3 length: 17 amino acids. Looked up from germline, CDR1 is LNHNV and CDR2 is YYDKDF (reference sequence). The V gene end was trimmed by 0 bases and the J gene end by 3 bases; junction bases not matched to a gene: 6. The CDR3 protein is CATSRDPAGVYTGELFF. For the CDR3, the DNA is TGTGCCACCAGCAGAGATCCAGCGGGGGTTTACACCGGGGAGCTGTTTTTT.